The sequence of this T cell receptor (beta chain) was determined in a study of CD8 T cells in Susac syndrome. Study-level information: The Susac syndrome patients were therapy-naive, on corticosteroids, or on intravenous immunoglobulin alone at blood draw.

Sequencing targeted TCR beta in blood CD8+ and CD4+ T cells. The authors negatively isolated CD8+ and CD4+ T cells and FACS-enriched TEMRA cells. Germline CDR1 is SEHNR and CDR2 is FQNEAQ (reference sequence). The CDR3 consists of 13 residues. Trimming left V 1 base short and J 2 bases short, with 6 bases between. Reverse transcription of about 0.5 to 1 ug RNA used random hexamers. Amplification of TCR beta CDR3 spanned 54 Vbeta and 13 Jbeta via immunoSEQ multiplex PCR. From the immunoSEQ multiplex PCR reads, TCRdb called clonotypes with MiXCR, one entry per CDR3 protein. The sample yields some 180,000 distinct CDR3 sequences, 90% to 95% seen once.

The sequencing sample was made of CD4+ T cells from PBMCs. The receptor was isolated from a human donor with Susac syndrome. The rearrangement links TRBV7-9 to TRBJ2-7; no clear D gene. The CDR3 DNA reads TGTGCCAGCAGCTTAGACCTGACCTACGAGCAGTACTTC. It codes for CASSLDLTYEQYF.